This T cell receptor beta chain was sequenced in a study of PD-1 blockade in classical Hodgkin lymphoma. This clone appeared a few times. Its matching antigen is unknown. CDR3 length: 17 amino acids. V was cut by 1 base and J by 4 bases, with 15 bases left in between. CDR1 and CDR2 (germline): SGDLS, YYNGEE. Only in-frame clones appear in the TCRdb table, and some are missing; sequencing was by immunoSEQ multiplex PCR. The profile shows approximately 36,000 clones, more than 65% of them singletons. Findings and caveats of the study: Newly diagnosed and completely responding patients shared comparable baseline diversity. Patients excluded were those beginning nivolumab under 1 year after ASCT. Newly diagnosed patients reportedly trailed healthy donors in baseline TCR diversity.

Relapse after autologous stem cell transplantation occurred in every patient, and brentuximab vedotin exposure varied. Best responses fell into complete response, partial response or progressive disease. This rearrangement joins TRBV9 to TRBJ2-6; a weak D match, TRBD2 (6 bases). The sample in question was peripheral blood mononuclear cells (PBMCs), obtained before the second cycle of nivolumab. The TCR sequence derives from a human donor with classical Hodgkin lymphoma. CDR3 protein: CASSVTRGSAGANVLTF. CDR3 in DNA: TGTGCCAGCAGCGTAACTCGGGGGTCGGCGGGGGCCAACGTCCTGACTTTC.